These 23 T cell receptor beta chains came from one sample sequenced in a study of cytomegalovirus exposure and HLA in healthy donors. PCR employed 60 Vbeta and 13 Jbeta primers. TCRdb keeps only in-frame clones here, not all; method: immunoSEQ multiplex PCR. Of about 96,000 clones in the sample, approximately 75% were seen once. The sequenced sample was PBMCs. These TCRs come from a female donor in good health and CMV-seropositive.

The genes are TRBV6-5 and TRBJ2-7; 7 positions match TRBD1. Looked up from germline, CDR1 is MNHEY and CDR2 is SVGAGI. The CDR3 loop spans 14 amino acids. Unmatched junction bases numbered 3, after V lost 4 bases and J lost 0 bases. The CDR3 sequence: CASSFDRDSYEQYF. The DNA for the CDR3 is TGTGCCAGCAGTTTTGACAGGGACTCCTACGAGCAGTACTTC.

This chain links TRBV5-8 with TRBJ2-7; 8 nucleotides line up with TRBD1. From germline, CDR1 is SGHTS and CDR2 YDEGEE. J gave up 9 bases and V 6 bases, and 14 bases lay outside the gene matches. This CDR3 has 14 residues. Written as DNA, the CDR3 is TGTGCCAGCATCCCTTTGAGGGCAGGGGGCAGGCAGTACTTC. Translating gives CASIPLRAGGRQYF.

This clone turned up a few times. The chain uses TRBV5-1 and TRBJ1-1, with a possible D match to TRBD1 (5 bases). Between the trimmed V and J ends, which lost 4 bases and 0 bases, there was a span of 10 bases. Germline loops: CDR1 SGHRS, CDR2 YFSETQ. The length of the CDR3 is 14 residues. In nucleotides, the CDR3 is TGCGCCAGCAGCCCGGGGGGTATGAACACTGAAGCTTTCTTT. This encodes CASSPGGMNTEAFF.

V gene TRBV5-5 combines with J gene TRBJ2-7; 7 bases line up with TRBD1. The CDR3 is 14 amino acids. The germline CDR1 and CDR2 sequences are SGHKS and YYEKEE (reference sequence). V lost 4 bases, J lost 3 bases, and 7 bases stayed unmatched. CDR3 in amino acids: CASSKSGGIYEQYF. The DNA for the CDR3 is TGTGCCAGCAGCAAGTCAGGGGGTATCTACGAGCAGTACTTC. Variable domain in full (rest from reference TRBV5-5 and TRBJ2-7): DAGVTQSPTHLIKTRGQQVTLRCSPISGHKSVSWYQQVLGQGPQFIFQYYEKEERGRGNFPDRFSARQFPNYSSELNVNALLLGDSALYLCASSKSGGIYEQYFGPGTRLTVT.

CDR3 in DNA: TGTGCCAGCATCCTTGGGGGCAACACCGGGGAGCTGTTTTTT. It translates to CASILGGNTGELFF. This sequence joins TRBV13 and TRBJ2-2, with D possibly TRBD1 on 6 matching bases. The CDR3 totals 14 residues. Germline-derived CDR1 and CDR2 are PRHDT and FYEKMQ (reference sequence). V was shortened by 7 bases and J by 2 bases, with 11 bases between the two germline ends.

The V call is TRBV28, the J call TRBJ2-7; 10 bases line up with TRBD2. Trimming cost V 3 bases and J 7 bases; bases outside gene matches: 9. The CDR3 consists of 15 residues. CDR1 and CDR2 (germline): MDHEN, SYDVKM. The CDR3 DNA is TGTGCCAGCAGTTTTCAGGAGCGGGGGGGCGGGGAGCAGTACTTC. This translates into CASSFQERGGGEQYF.

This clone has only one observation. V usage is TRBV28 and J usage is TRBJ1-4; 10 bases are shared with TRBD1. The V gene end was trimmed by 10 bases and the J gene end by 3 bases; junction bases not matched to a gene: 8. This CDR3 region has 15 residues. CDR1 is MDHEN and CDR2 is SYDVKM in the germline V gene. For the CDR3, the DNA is TGTGCCACCGTGGAGGGGACAGGGGCTAATGAAAAACTGTTTTTT. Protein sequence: CATVEGTGANEKLFF.

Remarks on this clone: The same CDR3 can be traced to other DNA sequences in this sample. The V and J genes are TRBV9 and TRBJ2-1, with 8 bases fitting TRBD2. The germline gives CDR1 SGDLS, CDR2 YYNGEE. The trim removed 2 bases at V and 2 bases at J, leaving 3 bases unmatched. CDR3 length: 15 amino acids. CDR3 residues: CASSVGTSPYNEQFF. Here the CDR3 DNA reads TGTGCCAGCAGCGTCGGGACTAGTCCCTACAATGAGCAGTTCTTC.

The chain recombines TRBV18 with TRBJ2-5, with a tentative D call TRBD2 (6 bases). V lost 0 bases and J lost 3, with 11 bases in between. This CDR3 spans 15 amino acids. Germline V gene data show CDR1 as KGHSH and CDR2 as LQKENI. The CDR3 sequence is CASSPPTSSEETQYF. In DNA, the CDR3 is TGTGCCAGCTCACCACCAACTAGCAGTGAAGAGACCCAGTACTTC.

The chain's CDR3 is CASSQAWRPAGVTDTQYF. For the CDR3, the DNA is TGCGCCAGCAGCCAAGCCTGGAGACCCGCAGGGGTCACAGATACGCAGTATTTT. This chain links TRBV4-3 with TRBJ2-3; D might be TRBD1 (6 bases). Germline assignment: CDR1 LGHNA and CDR2 YSLEER. The CDR3 sequence is 18 residues long. Trimming removed 1 base from V and 2 bases from J, with 19 bases in between.

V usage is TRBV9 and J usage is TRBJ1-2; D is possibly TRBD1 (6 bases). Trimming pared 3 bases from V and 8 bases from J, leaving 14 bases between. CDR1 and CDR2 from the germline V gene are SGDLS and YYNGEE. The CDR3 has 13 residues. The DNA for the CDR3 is TGTGCCAGCAGCGCCGCTGACAGGTCAGGCTACACCTTC. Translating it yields CASSAADRSGYTF.

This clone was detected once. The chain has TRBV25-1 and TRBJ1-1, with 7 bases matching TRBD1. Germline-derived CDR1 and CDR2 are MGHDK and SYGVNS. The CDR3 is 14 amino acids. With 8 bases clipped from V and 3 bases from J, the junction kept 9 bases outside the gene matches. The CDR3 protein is CASSQTGFYTEAFF. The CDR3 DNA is TGTGCCAGCTCCCAGACAGGGTTTTACACTGAAGCTTTCTTT.

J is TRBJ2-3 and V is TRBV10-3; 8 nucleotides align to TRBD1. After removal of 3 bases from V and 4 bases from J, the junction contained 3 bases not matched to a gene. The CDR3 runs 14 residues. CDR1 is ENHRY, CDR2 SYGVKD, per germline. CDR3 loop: CAISDDRGADTQYF. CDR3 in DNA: TGTGCCATCAGTGATGACAGGGGCGCAGATACGCAGTATTTT.

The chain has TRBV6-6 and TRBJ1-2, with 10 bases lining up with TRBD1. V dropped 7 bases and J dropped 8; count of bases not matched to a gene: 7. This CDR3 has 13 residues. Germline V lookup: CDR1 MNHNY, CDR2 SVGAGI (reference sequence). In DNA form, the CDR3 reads TGTGCCAGCACCACGACAGGGGGCGGAGGCTACACCTTC. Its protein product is CASTTTGGGGYTF.

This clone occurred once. The CDR3 is CASSRSTSGAADTQYF. The DNA for the CDR3 is TGTGCCAGCAGCCGGTCGACTAGCGGGGCCGCAGATACGCAGTATTTT. This chain connects TRBV4-2 to TRBJ2-3; 11 bases fit TRBD2. The CDR3 runs to 16 residues. J was trimmed by 4 bases and V by 4 bases; bases with no gene match: 7. Per the germline V gene, CDR1 is LGHNA and CDR2 is YNFKEQ.

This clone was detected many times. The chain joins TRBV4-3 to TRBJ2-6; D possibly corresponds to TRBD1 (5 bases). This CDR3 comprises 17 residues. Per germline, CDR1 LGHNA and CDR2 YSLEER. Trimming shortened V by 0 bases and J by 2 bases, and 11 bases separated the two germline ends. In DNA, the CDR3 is TGCGCCAGCAGCCAAGACGAACCAGGGACTGGGGCCAACGTCCTGACTTTC. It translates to CASSQDEPGTGANVLTF.

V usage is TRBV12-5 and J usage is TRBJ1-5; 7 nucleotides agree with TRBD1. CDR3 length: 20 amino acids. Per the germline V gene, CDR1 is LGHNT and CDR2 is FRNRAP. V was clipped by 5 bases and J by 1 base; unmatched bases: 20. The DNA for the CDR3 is TGTGCTAGTGGTCTATCCCGACAGGGCGATGGGTATTGGAGCAATCAGCCCCAGCATTTT. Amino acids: CASGLSRQGDGYWSNQPQHF.

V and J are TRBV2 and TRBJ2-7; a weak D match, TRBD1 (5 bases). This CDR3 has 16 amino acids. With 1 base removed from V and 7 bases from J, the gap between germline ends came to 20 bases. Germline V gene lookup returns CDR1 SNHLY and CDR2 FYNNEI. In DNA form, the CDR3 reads TGTGCCAGCAGTGAAGGAGTTGGGCAGGGCGTTTATGAGCAGTACTTC. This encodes CASSEGVGQGVYEQYF.

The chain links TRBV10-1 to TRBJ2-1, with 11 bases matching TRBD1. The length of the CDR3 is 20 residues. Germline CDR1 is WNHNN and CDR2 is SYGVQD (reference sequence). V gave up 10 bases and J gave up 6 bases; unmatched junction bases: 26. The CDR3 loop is CATMGGLDRGPYVRVNEQFF. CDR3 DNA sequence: TGCGCCACCATGGGGGGGTTGGACAGGGGGCCATATGTGAGGGTCAATGAGCAGTTCTTC.

As DNA, the CDR3 is TGTGCCAGCAGCGTGACTAGCGGAAGCACAGATACGCAGTATTTT. This gives the protein CASSVTSGSTDTQYF. This chain connects TRBV9 to TRBJ2-3; TRBD2 matches at 9 bases. The CDR3 loop spans 15 amino acids. The junction had 1 base not matched to a gene; V was cut back by 2 bases and J by 0 bases. Germline V lookup: CDR1 SGDLS, CDR2 YYNGEE. Combining the CDR3 with reference TRBV9 and TRBJ2-3 gives the whole variable domain DSGVTQTPKHLITATGQRVTLRCSPRSGDLSVYWYQQSLDQGLQFLIQYYNGEERAKGNILERFSAQQFPDLHSELNLSSLELGDSALYFCASSVTSGSTDTQYFGPGTRLTVL.

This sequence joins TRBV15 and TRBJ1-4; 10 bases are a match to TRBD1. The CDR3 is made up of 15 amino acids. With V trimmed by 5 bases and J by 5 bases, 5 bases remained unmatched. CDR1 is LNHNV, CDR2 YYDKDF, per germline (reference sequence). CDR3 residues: CATSWRTGGNEKLFF. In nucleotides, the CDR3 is TGTGCCACCAGCTGGAGGACAGGGGGAAATGAAAAACTGTTTTTT.

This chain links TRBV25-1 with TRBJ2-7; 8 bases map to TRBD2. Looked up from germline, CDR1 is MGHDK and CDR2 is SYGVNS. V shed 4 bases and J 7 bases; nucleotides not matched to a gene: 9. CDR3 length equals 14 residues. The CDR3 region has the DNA TGTGCCAGCAGTGCGTCGGGAGGGCCAAGGGAGCAGTACTTC. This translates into CASSASGGPREQYF.

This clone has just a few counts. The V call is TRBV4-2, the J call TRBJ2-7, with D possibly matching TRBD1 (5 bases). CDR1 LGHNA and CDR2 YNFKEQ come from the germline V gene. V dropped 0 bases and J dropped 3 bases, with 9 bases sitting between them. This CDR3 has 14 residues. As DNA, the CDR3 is TGTGCCAGCAGCCAAGAAAGGGGCCACTACGAGCAGTACTTC. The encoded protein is CASSQERGHYEQYF.